The clone carrying this T cell receptor (beta chain) was recorded a few times. Its specificity is not known. CDR3 length equals 16 residues. Germline V gene sequence: CDR1 MNHEY, CDR2 SVGEGT. V was cut by 2 bases and J by 4 bases, with 18 bases left in between. As for time point: pre-sensitization, week 0. Treatment reported: therapeutic diphenylcyclopropenone sensitization with weekly scalp DPC. As originally analysed: The number of TCRs in each sample had a median of approximately 90,000 and spanned roughly 20,000 to 750,000. TCRdb itself ran the RACE reads through MiXCR, one entry per CDR3 protein. The V and J calls follow TCRdb's processing rather than the paper's. Among 120,000 or so distinct CDR3 sequences listed, around an eighth were seen once. The data originate from a study of human T cells and chemical hapten exposure. The study's findings and limits: Alopecia affecting every donor means their immune response may not match healthy people's.

The TCR comes from a woman younger than 35 with alopecia areata. Some clones in this sample may be carry-over from other donors' samples. The input for sequencing was whole blood, taken in connection with sensitization to the hapten diphenylcyclopropenone (DPC). The chain carries TRBV6-2 or TRBV6-3 and TRBJ2-7; weak D call: TRBD1 (6 bases). DNA for the CDR3: TGTGCCAGCAGTTACGACGTAGAGGGGGTTAGTTACGAGCAGTACTTC. Protein sequence: CASSYDVEGVSYEQYF.